This entry is about one T cell receptor beta chain. High-throughput TCR beta sequencing covered peripheral CD8+ and CD4+ T cells. Those who served as multiple sclerosis controls were treatment-naive patients with stable or active relapsing-remitting disease. In contrast to the negatively isolated CD8+ and CD4+ T cells, TEMRA cells were FACS-enriched. This entry belongs to a study of CD8 T cells in Susac syndrome. Random-hexamer reverse transcription was applied to roughly 0.5 to 1 ug RNA. Amplification of TCR beta CDR3 spanned 54 Vbeta and 13 Jbeta via immunoSEQ multiplex PCR. TCRdb independently ran MiXCR on the immunoSEQ multiplex PCR reads; one entry per CDR3 protein. The sample holds about 300,000 distinct CDR3 sequences, approximately 91% seen once. CDR1 LNHNV and CDR2 YYDKDF come from the germline V gene (reference sequence). Losses at the gene ends were 5 bases for V and 5 bases for J; bases not matched to a gene: 13. This CDR3 contains 16 residues.

Sequences were obtained from CD8+ T cells from PBMCs. This chain connects TRBV15 to TRBJ2-5; 8 nucleotides align to TRBD1. The TCR sequence derives from a human donor with multiple sclerosis. The CDR3 bases are TGTGCCACCAGCCCCCTGGGACAGGCCGCGGGGGAGACCCAGTACTTC. Protein sequence: CATSPLGQAAGETQYF.